This T cell receptor (beta chain) was sequenced for a study of T cell responses to AZD1222 COVID-19 vaccine. The V gene lost 4 bases and the J gene lost 5 bases, with 17 bases spanning the gap. The CDR3 is made up of 15 amino acids. CDR1 MNHNY and CDR2 SVGAGI come from the germline V gene (reference sequence). Analysis merged second doses at about 4 or about 12 weeks. The table came from immunoSEQ multiplex PCR; TCRdb's copy has only in-frame clones and leaves some out. The table has about 93,000 clones, more than 80% seen once. Points from the study as a whole: Spike-spanning, vaccine-associated CD4 TCRs were dominant at 160-218 and 743-854. White British people made up most donors, females outnumbered males, and clonal diversity was possibly underestimated.

As concerns this clone: Its antigen remains unknown.

Material: peripheral blood, obtained 28 days after the second AZD1222 dose. This TCR derives from an adult who received the AZD1222 COVID-19 vaccine. The rearrangement links TRBV6-6 to TRBJ2-5, with D tentatively TRBD1 (6 bases). CDR3 DNA sequence: TGTGCCAGCAGTTTAAGGGACAAGGGATCGGAGACCCAGTACTTC. Translation gives CASSLRDKGSETQYF.